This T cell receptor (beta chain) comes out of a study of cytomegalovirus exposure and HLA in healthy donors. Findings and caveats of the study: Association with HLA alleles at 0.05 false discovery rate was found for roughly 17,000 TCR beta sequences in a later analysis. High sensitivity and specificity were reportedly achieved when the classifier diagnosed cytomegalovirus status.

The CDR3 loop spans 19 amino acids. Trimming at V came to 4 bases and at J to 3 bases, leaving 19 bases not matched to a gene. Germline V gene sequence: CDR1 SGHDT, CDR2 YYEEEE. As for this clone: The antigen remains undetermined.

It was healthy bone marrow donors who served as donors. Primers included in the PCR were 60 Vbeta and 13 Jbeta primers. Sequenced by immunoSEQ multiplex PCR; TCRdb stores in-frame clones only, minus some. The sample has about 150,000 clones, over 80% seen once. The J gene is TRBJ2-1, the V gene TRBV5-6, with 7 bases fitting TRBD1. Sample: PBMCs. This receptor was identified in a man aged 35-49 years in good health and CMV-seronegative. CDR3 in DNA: TGTGCCAGCAGCGCAACCGGGACAGTCCCAAGGGAGTACTACAATGAGCAGTTCTTC. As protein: CASSATGTVPREYYNEQFF.